The 18 T cell receptor beta chains below were found in one sample sequenced in a study of regulatory T cells in long-lasting Graves disease. With iRepertoire HTBI primers and Arm-PCR of CDR3 regions, TCR beta libraries were built. TCRdb ran MiXCR on the multiplex PCR reads and lists one entry per CDR3 protein. The sample lists 350,000 to 500,000 distinct CDR3 sequences; 21% were seen once. Time point defined: persistent/refractory GD, antithyroid drugs over 5 years with positive TRAb. The TCR library was made from RNA extracted from PBMCs. This specimen was peripheral blood mononuclear cells (PBMCs), taken when the disease was refractory, from a patient treated with antithyroid drugs. These receptors all stem from a female donor with Graves disease.

This chain connects TRBV20-1 to TRBJ2-3; the D gene is possibly TRBD2 (6 bases). The CDR3 loop spans 15 amino acids. V lost 0 bases, J lost 4 bases, and 14 bases lay in between. CDR1 and CDR2 (germline): DFQATT, SNEGSKA (reference sequence). CDR3 region: CSARDGRELSDTQYF. In DNA form, the CDR3 reads TGCAGTGCTAGAGACGGACGGGAGTTGTCAGATACGCAGTATTTT.

This sequence joins TRBV15 and TRBJ2-7; D is unresolved. The CDR3 totals 13 residues. Trimming removed 1 base from V and 7 bases from J, with 11 bases in between. Germline-derived CDR1 and CDR2 are LNHNV and YYDKDF (reference sequence). The CDR3 region has the DNA TGTGCCACCAGCAGAGTAGTGGCAAAAGAGCAGTACTTC. Its protein is CATSRVVAKEQYF.

CDR3 nucleotide sequence: TGTGCCAGCAGTTTAGCCTCCAGGCAAGAGACCCAGTACTTC. It encodes CASSLASRQETQYF. The J gene is TRBJ2-5, the V gene TRBV27; D is unresolved. V shed 2 bases and J shed 2 bases, with 9 bases lying between them. CDR1 is MNHEY, CDR2 SMNVEV, per germline (reference sequence). The CDR3 totals 14 residues.

The table lists this clonotype with a few counts. DNA of the CDR3: TGCAGTGCTGTACCTAGCGGGAGAACCGCGGGGGAGCTGTTTTTT. This encodes CSAVPSGRTAGELFF. This chain uses TRBV20-1 with TRBJ2-2; 10 positions match TRBD2. After removal of 5 bases from V and 8 bases from J, the junction contained 11 bases not matched to a gene. The CDR3 has 15 residues. Germline-derived CDR1 and CDR2 are DFQATT and SNEGSKA (reference sequence).

This clonotype was found a few times. CDR3 in DNA: TGTGCCAGCAGCGTAGATATCGGGCGCACCTACGAGCAGTACTTC. This sequence encodes CASSVDIGRTYEQYF. This chain links TRBV9 with TRBJ2-7; D is unresolved. The CDR3 loop spans 15 amino acids. V was shortened by 0 bases and J by 2 bases, with 12 bases between the two germline ends. In germline, CDR1 is SGDLS, CDR2 YYNGEE.

At least ten counts were recorded for this clonotype. V gene TRBV29-1 combines with J gene TRBJ2-7; perhaps TRBD2 as D (6 bases). The germline CDR1 and CDR2 sequences are SQVTM and ANQGSEA. The V gene lost 3 bases and the J gene lost 1 base, with 13 bases spanning the gap. The CDR3 consists of 14 residues. CDR3 nucleotide sequence: TGCAGCGTTGACGGGGGAAGTGAATCCTACGAGCAGTACTTC. Encoded protein: CSVDGGSESYEQYF.

There are a few counts of this clonotype. The V call is TRBV29-1, the J call TRBJ2-5; D is uncertain. The germline V gene has CDR1 SQVTM and CDR2 ANQGSEA. This CDR3 has 15 residues. V dropped 1 base and J dropped 0 bases, with 12 bases sitting between them. CDR3 in amino acids: CSVEGLTRYQETQYF. The CDR3 region has the DNA TGCAGCGTTGAAGGCTTAACACGATACCAAGAGACCCAGTACTTC.

This clonotype was recorded at least ten times. DNA of the CDR3: TGTGCCAGCAGTTTCTCGGTTGGGGGAAGCAATCAGCCCCAGCATTTT. It yields the protein CASSFSVGGSNQPQHF. The chain uses TRBV27 and TRBJ1-5; maybe TRBD1 (5 bases). The V gene lost 3 bases and the J gene lost 1 base, with 13 bases spanning the gap. In germline, CDR1 is MNHEY, CDR2 SMNVEV (reference sequence). This CDR3 has 16 amino acids.

This clonotype came up many times. J is TRBJ2-5 and V is TRBV6-1; the D is unclear. The V end was cut by 4 bases, the J end by 2 bases, with 8 bases between. This CDR3 is built from 13 residues. Germline assignment: CDR1 MNHNS and CDR2 SASEGT. The CDR3, as DNA: TGTGCCAGCAGTGTGGGCGTACAAGAGACCCAGTACTTC. The encoded protein is CASSVGVQETQYF.

In regard to this clonotype: One junction end does not reproduce the germline sequence, and a read error may be involved. The chain joins TRBV7-3 to TRBJ1-2, with 9 positions matching TRBD1. The V gene's germline CDR1 is SGHTA and CDR2 FQGTGA. This CDR3 has 16 residues. The CDR3 bases are TGTGCCAACAGCTTAACAGGGGGACAGGGCCTCTATGGCTACACCTTC. Residues: CANSLTGGQGLYGYTF.

The chain joins TRBV6-1 to TRBJ1-4; D is ambiguous. From germline, CDR1 is MNHNS and CDR2 SASEGT. V lost 6 bases and J lost 0, with 11 bases in between. This CDR3 is built from 15 residues. The CDR3 sequence: CASRPSPATNEKLFF. Here the CDR3 DNA reads TGTGCCAGCAGACCATCACCTGCAACTAATGAAAAACTGTTTTTT.

This clonotype was recorded many times. The J gene is TRBJ2-5, the V gene TRBV7-2, with 7 bases matching TRBD1. CDR1 SGHTA and CDR2 FQGNSA come from the germline V gene. The CDR3 contains 13 residues. J was trimmed by 2 bases and V by 3 bases; bases with no gene match: 0. The CDR3 loop reads CASSFRGQETQYF. DNA of the CDR3: TGTGCCAGCAGCTTCAGGGGGCAAGAGACCCAGTACTTC.

This clonotype came up many times. The chain combines TRBV28 with TRBJ1-5; 10 nucleotides line up with TRBD1. V dropped 7 bases and J dropped 2; count of bases not matched to a gene: 8. Germline values: CDR1 MDHEN, CDR2 SYDVKM. CDR3 length equals 16 residues. CDR3 region: CASMPSGTGGNQPQHF. CDR3 nucleotide sequence: TGTGCCAGCATGCCCTCCGGGACAGGGGGCAATCAGCCCCAGCATTTT.

There are many counts of this clonotype. The chain links TRBV2 to TRBJ1-3; D uncertain. The CDR3 consists of 16 residues. Germline lookup yields CDR1 SNHLY and CDR2 FYNNEI. Trimming removed 2 bases at V and 1 base at J, with 12 bases between. CDR3 coding DNA: TGTGCCAGCAGTGAATCGTACAGAGGTTCTGGAAACACCATATATTTT. Residues: CASSESYRGSGNTIYF.

This clonotype was observed at least ten times. This chain joins TRBV6-1 and TRBJ1-1, with a possible D match to TRBD1 (5 bases). V was pared by 7 bases and J by 6 bases, with 18 bases between. Germline loops: CDR1 MNHNS, CDR2 SASEGT. CDR3 size: 14 residues. CDR3 amino acids: CASTDSLPVAEAFF. In nucleotides, the CDR3 is TGTGCCAGCACCGACAGCCTACCTGTCGCTGAAGCTTTCTTT.

This rearrangement joins TRBV6-2 or TRBV6-3 to TRBJ2-7; the match to TRBD1 covers 8 bases. The germline V gene encodes CDR1 MNHEY and CDR2 SVGEGT. This CDR3 comprises 15 residues. V gave up 2 bases and J gave up 4 bases; unmatched junction bases: 7. Here the CDR3 reads CASSYAPRGRYEQYF. The CDR3, as DNA: TGTGCCAGCAGTTACGCGCCCAGGGGGCGATACGAGCAGTACTTC.

This clonotype has just a few counts. The chain has TRBV30 and TRBJ2-2, with D hard to call. Deletions cut 3 bases from V and 1 base from J, with 3 bases between. The CDR3 contains 12 residues. The germline gives CDR1 GTSNPN, CDR2 SVGIG (reference sequence). This CDR3 reads CAWRGNTGELFF. The CDR3 nucleotides read TGTGCCTGGAGAGGGAACACCGGGGAGCTGTTTTTT.

This clonotype was detected a few times. V gene TRBV13 combines with J gene TRBJ2-7; the D is unclear. Deletions cut 4 bases from V and 6 bases from J, with 16 bases between. CDR3 length: 14 residues. From germline, CDR1 is PRHDT and CDR2 FYEKMQ (reference sequence). The CDR3 DNA reads TGTGCCAGCAGCTCCAAAGACACTATCGGCGAGCAGTACTTC. It translates to CASSSKDTIGEQYF. Combining the CDR3 with reference TRBV13 and TRBJ2-7 gives the whole variable domain AAGVIQSPRHLIKEKRETATLKCYPIPRHDTVYWYQQGPGQDPQFLISFYEKMQSDKGSIPDRFSAQQFSDYHSELNMSSLELGDSALYFCASSSKDTIGEQYFGPGTRLTVT.